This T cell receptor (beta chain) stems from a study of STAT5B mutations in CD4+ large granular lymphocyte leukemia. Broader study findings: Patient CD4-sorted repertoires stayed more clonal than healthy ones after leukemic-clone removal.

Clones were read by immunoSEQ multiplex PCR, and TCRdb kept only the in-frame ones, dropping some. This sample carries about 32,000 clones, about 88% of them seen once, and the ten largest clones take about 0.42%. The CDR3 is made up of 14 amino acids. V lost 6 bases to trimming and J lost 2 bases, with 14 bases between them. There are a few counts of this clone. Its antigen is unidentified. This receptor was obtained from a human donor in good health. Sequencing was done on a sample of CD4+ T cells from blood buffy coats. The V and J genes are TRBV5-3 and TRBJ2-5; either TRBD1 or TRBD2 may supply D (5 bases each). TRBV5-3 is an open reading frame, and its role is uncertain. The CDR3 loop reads CARTRGGKQETQYF. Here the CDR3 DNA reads TGTGCCAGAACCCGGGGCGGAAAACAAGAGACCCAGTACTTC.